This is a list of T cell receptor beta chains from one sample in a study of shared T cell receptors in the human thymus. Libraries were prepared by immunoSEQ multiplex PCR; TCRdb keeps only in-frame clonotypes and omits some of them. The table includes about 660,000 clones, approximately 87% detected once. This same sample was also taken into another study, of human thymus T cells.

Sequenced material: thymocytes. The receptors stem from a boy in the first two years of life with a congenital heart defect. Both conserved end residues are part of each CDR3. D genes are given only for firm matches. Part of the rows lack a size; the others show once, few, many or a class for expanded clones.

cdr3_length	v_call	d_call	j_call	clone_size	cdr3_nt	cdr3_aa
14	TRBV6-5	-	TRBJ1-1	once	TGTGCCAGCAGTTACTCCAACAAAAACACTGAAGCTTTCTTT	CASSYSNKNTEAFF
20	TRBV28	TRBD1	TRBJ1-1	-	TGTGCCAGCAGTTTATGCGCGGACAGGGGGCGACTACGAGAGGTCACTGAAGCTTTCTTT	CASSLCADRGRLREVTEAFF
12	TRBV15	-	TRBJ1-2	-	TGTGCCACCAGCAGAGGAGGAAACGGCTACACCTTC	CATSRGGNGYTF
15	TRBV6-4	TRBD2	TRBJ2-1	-	TGTGCCAGCAGTCTGGGGACTAGCGGGCCAAATGAGCAGTTCTTC	CASSLGTSGPNEQFF
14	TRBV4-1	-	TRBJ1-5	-	TGCGCCAGCAGCCCGACAGTTAACAATCAGCCCCAGCATTTT	CASSPTVNNQPQHF
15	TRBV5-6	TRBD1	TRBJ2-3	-	TGTGCCAGCAGCCCCACTCGACAGGGGAAAGATACGCAGTATTTT	CASSPTRQGKDTQYF
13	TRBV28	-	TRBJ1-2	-	TGTGCCAGCAGACAGGGCTCTCTTTATGGCTACACCTTC	CASRQGSLYGYTF
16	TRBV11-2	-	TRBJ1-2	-	TGTGCCAGCAGCTTAGATCCAGGCAGGGCGTTGGGAGGCTACACCTTC	CASSLDPGRALGGYTF
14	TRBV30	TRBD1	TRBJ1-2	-	TGTGCCTGGAGTGTAGGGACAGGTCCCTATGGCTACACCTTC	CAWSVGTGPYGYTF
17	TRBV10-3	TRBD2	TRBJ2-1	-	TGTGCCATCAGACGGACTAGCGGGAGTTCAAGCTACAATGAGCAGTTCTTC	CAIRRTSGSSSYNEQFF
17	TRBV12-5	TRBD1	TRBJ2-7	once	TGTGCTAGTGGTTCGGAGGGACAGGGGCGTGCTATCTACGAGCAGTACTTC	CASGSEGQGRAIYEQYF
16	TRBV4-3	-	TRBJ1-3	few	TGCGCCAGCAGCCAAGATATGACAGGCTCTGGAAACACCATATATTTT	CASSQDMTGSGNTIYF
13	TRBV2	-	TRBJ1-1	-	TGTGCCAGCGATGGAGCCTGGTACTCTGAAGCTTTCTTT	CASDGAWYSEAFF
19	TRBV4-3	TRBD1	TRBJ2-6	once	TGCGCCAGCAGCCAATCCTCAGGACAGGGGGCTGTAGGGGCCAACGTCCTGACTTTC	CASSQSSGQGAVGANVLTF
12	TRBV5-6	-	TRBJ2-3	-	TGTGCCAGCAGCTTGGCTCAATACGGGCAGTATTTT	CASSLAQYGQYF
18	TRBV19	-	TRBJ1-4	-	TGTGCCAGTAGTAGTGCCGACACCCGCAGGGTCTCTAATGAAAAACTGTTTTTT	CASSSADTRRVSNEKLFF
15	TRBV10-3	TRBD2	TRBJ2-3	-	TGTGCCACCACTTCTAGCGGAGCTAGCACAGATACGCAGTATTTT	CATTSSGASTDTQYF
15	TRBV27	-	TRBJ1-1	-	TGTGCCAGCAAAACCAGGGCAGATCTGAACACTGAAGCTTTCTTT	CASKTRADLNTEAFF
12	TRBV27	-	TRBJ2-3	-	TGTGCCAGCAGTTTAAGAGGAGATACGCAGTATTTT	CASSLRGDTQYF
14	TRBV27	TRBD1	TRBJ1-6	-	TGTGCCAGCAGTCCGACAGGGGTCAATTCACCCCTCCACTTT	CASSPTGVNSPLHF
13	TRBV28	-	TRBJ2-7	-	TGTGCCAGCAGTTCTTGGACAGACTACGAGCAGTACTTC	CASSSWTDYEQYF
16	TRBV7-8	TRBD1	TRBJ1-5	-	TGTGCCAGCAGCTTAGAGGGACAGGGTTATGGTCAGCCCCAGCATTTT	CASSLEGQGYGQPQHF
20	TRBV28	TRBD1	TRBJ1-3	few	TGTGCCAGCAGTAGTAACAGACAGGGGACCTACCTCTTCTCTGGAAACACCATATATTTT	CASSSNRQGTYLFSGNTIYF
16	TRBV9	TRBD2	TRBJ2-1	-	TGTGCCAGCAGCGTAGGGCGGGGGAGCTCCTACAATGAGCAGTTCTTC	CASSVGRGSSYNEQFF
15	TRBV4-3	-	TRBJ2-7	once	TGCGCCAGCAGCCAAGAGACGAACAGGGTCCGGGAGCAGTACTTC	CASSQETNRVREQYF
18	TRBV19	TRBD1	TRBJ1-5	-	TGTGCCAGTAGTGCGGGACAGGGGGCTTTAAGGCGCAATCAGCCCCAGCATTTT	CASSAGQGALRRNQPQHF
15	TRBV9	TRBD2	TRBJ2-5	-	TGTGCCAGCAGCCCAAGATCGGGGGGGCGGGAGACCCAGTACTTC	CASSPRSGGRETQYF
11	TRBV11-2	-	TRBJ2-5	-	TGTGCCAGCAGCGAGGGAGAGACCCAGTACTTC	CASSEGETQYF
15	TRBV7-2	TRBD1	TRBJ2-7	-	TGTGCCAGCTCCTCCCGGCCAGGGGGAACCTACGAGCAGTACTTC	CASSSRPGGTYEQYF
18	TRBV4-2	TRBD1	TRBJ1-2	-	TGTGCCAGCAGCCCGTACCGGGACAGAACTCTAGCTAACTATGGCTACACCTTC	CASSPYRDRTLANYGYTF
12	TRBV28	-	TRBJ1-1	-	TGTGCCAGCAGCACAGGGAACTCTGAAGCTTTCTTT	CASSTGNSEAFF